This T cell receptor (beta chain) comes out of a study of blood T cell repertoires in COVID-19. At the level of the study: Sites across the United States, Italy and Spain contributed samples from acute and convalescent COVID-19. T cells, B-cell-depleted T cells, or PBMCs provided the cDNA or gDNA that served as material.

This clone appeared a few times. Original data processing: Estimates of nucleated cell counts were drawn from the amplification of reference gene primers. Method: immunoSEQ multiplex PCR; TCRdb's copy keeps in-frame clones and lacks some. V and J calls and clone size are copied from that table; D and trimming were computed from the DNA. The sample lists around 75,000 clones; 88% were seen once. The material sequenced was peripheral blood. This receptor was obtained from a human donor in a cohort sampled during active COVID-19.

CDR3 amino acids: CASSGAGDTGELFF. The CDR3 bases are TGCGCCAGCAGTGGAGCGGGAGACACCGGGGAGCTGTTTTTT. The J gene is TRBJ2-2, the V gene TRBV10-1; 8 bases line up with TRBD2. The V segment lost 4 bases and the J segment 3 bases; nucleotides outside the gene matches: 1. This CDR3 region has 14 residues. The germline CDR1 and CDR2 sequences are WNHNN and SYGVQD (reference sequence).